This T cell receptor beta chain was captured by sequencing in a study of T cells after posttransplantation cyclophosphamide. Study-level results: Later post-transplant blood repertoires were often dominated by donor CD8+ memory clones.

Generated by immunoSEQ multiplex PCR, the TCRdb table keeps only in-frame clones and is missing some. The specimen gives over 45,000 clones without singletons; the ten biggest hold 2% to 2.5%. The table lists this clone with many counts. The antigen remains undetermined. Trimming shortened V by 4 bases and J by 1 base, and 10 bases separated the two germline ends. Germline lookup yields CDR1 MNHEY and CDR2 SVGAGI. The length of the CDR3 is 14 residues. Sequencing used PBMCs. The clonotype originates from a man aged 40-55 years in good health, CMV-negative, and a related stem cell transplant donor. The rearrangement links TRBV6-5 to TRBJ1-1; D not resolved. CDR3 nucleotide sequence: TGTGCCAGCAGTTGGCGCGAGGGGAACACTGAAGCTTTCTTT. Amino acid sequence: CASSWREGNTEAFF.